The source of this T cell receptor (beta chain) is a study of shared clonotypes between healthy human individuals (dated by TCRdb to 2019 to 2021). Regarding the research as a whole: The cohort included a few men and a couple of women between 18 and 49 years of age. Per donor, three plates each were used for CD4 naive and CD4 memory, two for CD8 naive, and one for CD8 memory. Blood TCR repertoires of a handful of healthy adults were deeply sequenced to estimate repertoire size and the extent of clonotype sharing between individuals. Different laboratories and diverse techniques were used to prepare libraries and sequence TCR repertoires, to increase sequencing depth and limit assay-specific biases. Per donor, leukapheresis produced somewhere between about 0.8 and 9.5 billion PBMCs. Study-wide findings and limitations: The genetic and exposure-history diversity represented was limited by the small number of donors. Sampling was restricted to blood, and TCR repertoires in tissues likely differ from the TCR repertoires found in blood. Clonotypes shared by all four sorted-subset donors showed higher generation probabilities than non-shared clonotypes. Even with the large sequencing depth, rarefaction of the sorted-subset datasets indicated that sequencing was incomplete. When several donors were compared, the shared fraction of clonotypes was around 5% for naive CD4, 3.5% to 4% for naive CD8, 2% to 2.5% for memory CD4, and under 0.5% for memory CD8. Naive subsets generally had larger estimated clonotype richness than memory subsets. Pairwise subsampling led to the expectation that sequencing depth would affect the degree of clonotype sharing among donors.

V loses 1 base, J loses 4 bases, and the germline ends lie 10 bases apart. CDR1 and CDR2 (SEHNR, FQNEAQ) derive from the germline V gene (reference sequence). The CDR3 measures 14 amino acids from cysteine to phenylalanine. The DNA shown is the 42-base CDR3, in frame from base 1. With respect to this clone: It lacks a known antigen. Base qualities are not recorded, but no much larger clone differs from it by a single base.

Donors were healthy HIV-negative adults with no recently reported acute infections or vaccinations. All donors were Caucasian adults living in Nashville, Tennessee, USA. CD4+ T cells were enriched by magnetic negative selection; naive cells were then positively selected on CD45RA, and the negative fraction formed the memory subset. Blood was collected by leukapheresis, and PBMCs were isolated by Ficoll-Histopaque density gradient centrifugation and then cryopreserved in liquid nitrogen vapor phase. Purity and quantity of every magnetically sorted T cell population were checked by analytical flow cytometry. Genomic DNA was isolated from each sorted fraction and quantified by UV absorbance on a Nanodrop 2000c. Using the deep immunoSEQ assay, multiplex PCR amplified TCR CDR3 regions from genomic DNA. Extracted genomic DNA from each cell subset was distributed evenly across all wells of several immunoSEQ 96-well plates, and each plate was treated as a replicate. For sorted subsets, each replicate PCR was loaded with roughly 190 ng genomic DNA, equivalent to about 30,000 T cell genomes. The purified libraries were quantified using a Qubit 3.0 fluorometer, sized with a Bioanalyzer 2100, and then quantified again using the KAPA Library Quantification kit. Every immunoSEQ 96-well plate was sequenced on a dedicated single-read 150-cycle Illumina NextSeq 550 flow cell. The authors processed their data as follows. Because only junctional sequences without quality scores were contained in the immunoSEQ output, filtering matching that applied to full-length reads could not be performed. To assign V/J genes and CDR3, sequences were annotated against IMGT germline references using PyIR, a Python wrapper for IgBLAST v1.9. Reads were filtered out if the reads had weak V/J assignments (E-value above 1e-6), no CDR3, stop codons, out-of-frame junctions, or ambiguous translated residues. V3J clonotypes were defined by identical inferred V gene, J gene, and CDR3 amino acid sequence. The percentage overlap between two repertoires was calculated by dividing the number of shared unique clonotypes by the size of the smaller repertoire. RTK rarefaction, the Chao1 estimator, and Recon v2.1 estimates of unobserved clonotypes were used to assess repertoire richness. Generation probabilities for all TCRbeta clonotypes obtained by the gDNA method from a few donors were computed using OLGA. TCRdb took over this immuneACCESS table, retaining in-frame rearrangements with V and J assigned. Such tables are incomplete; in checked studies, under half of the missing clones stem from an unresolved V gene, and the remainder is unexplained. The D gene and trimming were derived from the DNA, and the V and J assignments and clone size from that table. The sample table contains some 2,000,000 clones; only one count was recorded for under 97% of them. The ten largest clonotypes hold more than 0.1% of the sample.

The sequenced material came from naive CD4+ T cells sorted from blood. Explained via the paper, the cell subset or site label denotes: CD45RA+ positively selected. The TCR comes from a man younger than 35 in good health. The rearrangement combines TRBV7-9 with TRBJ2-5, with the D gene possibly TRBD1 or TRBD2, each one fitting 5 bases. DNA sequence: TGTGCCAGCAGCTTAGTTAGGGACCGAGAGACCCAGTACTTC. Its amino acids are CASSLVRDRETQYF.